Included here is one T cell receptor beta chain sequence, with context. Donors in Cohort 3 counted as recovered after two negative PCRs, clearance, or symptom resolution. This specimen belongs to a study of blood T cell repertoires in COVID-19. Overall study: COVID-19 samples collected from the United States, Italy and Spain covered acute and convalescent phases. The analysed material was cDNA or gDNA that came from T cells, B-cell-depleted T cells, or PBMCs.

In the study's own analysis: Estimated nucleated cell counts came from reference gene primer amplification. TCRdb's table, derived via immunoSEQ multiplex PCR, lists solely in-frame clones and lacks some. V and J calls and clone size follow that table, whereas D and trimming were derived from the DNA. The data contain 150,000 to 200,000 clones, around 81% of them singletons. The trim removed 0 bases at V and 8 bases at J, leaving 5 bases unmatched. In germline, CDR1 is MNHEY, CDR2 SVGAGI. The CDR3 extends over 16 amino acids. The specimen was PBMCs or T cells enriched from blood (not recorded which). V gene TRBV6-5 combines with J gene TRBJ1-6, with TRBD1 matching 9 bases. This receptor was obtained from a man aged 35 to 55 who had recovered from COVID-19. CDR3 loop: CASSYSTRTGDSPLHF. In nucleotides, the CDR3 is TGTGCCAGCAGTTACTCGACCCGGACAGGGGATTCACCCCTCCACTTT.